The next 30 T cell receptor beta chains were all read from a single sample in a study of CD8 T cells in ankylosing spondylitis (TCRdb year 2017). Library preparation employed 5' RACE. Sequenced using an Illumina HiSeq 2500. The public sequencing data were trimmed at Q25 with fastp and processed into clonotypes with MiXCR by TCRdb, which kept only in-frame beta chains. Rows with one shared CDR3 protein collapse into an entry with the most common genes and DNA. The sample table shows under 250,000 distinct CDR3 sequences, and roughly 24% are seen once. Roughly 6.7% of the sample belongs to the ten largest clones. The sequenced sample consisted of blood, either unsorted or a sorted T cell fraction (not recorded which). These receptors were obtained from a male donor with ankylosing spondylitis or in good health (not recorded which).

This clonotype has more than one count but fewer than ten. The chain uses TRBV29-1 and TRBJ1-4, with 8 bases lining up with TRBD1. The CDR3 length is 12 residues. The V gene end was trimmed by 6 bases and the J gene end by 7 bases; junction bases not matched to a gene: 4. The germline V gene encodes CDR1 SQVTM and CDR2 ANQGSEA. The CDR3: CSVGQGSEKLFF. Written as DNA, the CDR3 is TGCAGCGTCGGACAGGGAAGTGAAAAACTGTTTTTT.

There are a few counts of this clonotype. V usage is TRBV4-2 and J usage is TRBJ1-5, with no clear D. The germline V and J ends were trimmed by 0 bases and 0 bases, with 3 bases remaining between them. There are 14 residues in the CDR3. Germline CDR1 reads LGHNA; CDR2 reads YNFKEQ. In DNA, the CDR3 is TGTGCCAGCAGCCAAGATGATAGCAATCAGCCCCAGCATTTT. It yields the protein CASSQDDSNQPQHF.

This clonotype has just one count. This chain uses TRBV29-1 with TRBJ2-2; no firm D call. Germline CDR1 reads SQVTM; CDR2 reads ANQGSEA. The CDR3 sequence is 13 residues long. V lost 4 bases and J 6 bases, leaving 12 bases between the germline ends. CDR3 protein: CSVVSTPPGELFF. The CDR3 nucleotides are TGCAGCGTTGTGAGCACGCCTCCCGGGGAGCTGTTTTTT.

This clonotype has a handful of counts. V and J are TRBV6-2 or TRBV6-3 and TRBJ2-7; D is possibly TRBD2 (6 bases). From germline, CDR1 is MNHEY and CDR2 SVGEGT. The V gene lost 6 bases and the J gene lost 2 bases, with 17 bases spanning the gap. The CDR3 sequence is 15 residues long. The CDR3 DNA is TGTGCCAGCAGACGGACCCTGGGGGGACCCTACGAGCAGTACTTC. Amino acids: CASRRTLGGPYEQYF.

This clonotype was seen more than once but under ten times. This chain joins TRBV20-1 and TRBJ2-7, with no clear D. This CDR3 is 12 amino acids long. CDR1 and CDR2 (germline): DFQATT, SNEGSKA (reference sequence). Deletions cut 1 base from V and 0 bases from J, with 4 bases between. CDR3 nucleotides: TGCAGTGCTAGAGTAAACTCCTACGAGCAGTACTTC. Amino acids: CSARVNSYEQYF.

This clonotype was counted many times. CDR3 sequence (DNA): TGTGCCAGCAGCCCAATGAACAAACAGGGAGACACTGAAGCTTTCTTT. Translation gives CASSPMNKQGDTEAFF. The chain recombines TRBV11-2 with TRBJ1-1; perhaps TRBD1 as D (6 bases). CDR3 length equals 16 residues. V lost 5 bases and J 3 bases, leaving 19 bases between the germline ends. Per germline, CDR1 SGHAT and CDR2 FQNNGV.

The table lists this clonotype with a count of one. The chain's CDR3 is CASSVSGTEAKQFF. Here the CDR3 DNA reads TGTGCCAGCAGCGTCAGTGGGACGGAGGCTAAGCAGTTCTTC. The V gene is TRBV9, the J gene TRBJ2-1; D assignment may be TRBD1 or TRBD2 (5 bases each). Looked up from germline, CDR1 is SGDLS and CDR2 is YYNGEE. V gave up 2 bases and J gave up 11 bases, with 17 bases separating them. This CDR3 spans 14 amino acids. Together with reference TRBV9 and TRBJ2-1, the CDR3 gives the full variable domain: DSGVTQTPKHLITATGQRVTLRCSPRSGDLSVYWYQQSLDQGLQFLIQYYNGEERAKGNILERFSAQQFPDLHSELNLSSLELGDSALYFCASSVSGTEAKQFFGPGTRLTVL.

This clonotype was recorded many times. The chain has TRBV7-2 and TRBJ2-2; unclear D gene. The ends were cut back, 0 bases at V and 6 bases at J, with 14 bases in the middle. This CDR3 has 16 residues. Germline CDR1 reads SGHTA; CDR2 reads FQGNSA. The CDR3 DNA reads TGTGCCAGCAGCTTAGCCGCAGCCGTGACTCCCGGGGAGCTGTTTTTT. Its translation is CASSLAAAVTPGELFF.

This clonotype was counted only a few times. V is TRBV10-2 and J is TRBJ2-7, with a possible D match to TRBD1 (5 bases). Trimming took off 10 bases at V and 7 bases at J, with 17 bases between the two ends. Germline CDR1 WSHSY, CDR2 SAAADI. The CDR3 extends over 12 amino acids. CDR3 sequence (DNA): TGCGCCACTGACAGCCCGACGGGTGAGCAGTACTTC. Translating gives CATDSPTGEQYF.

This clonotype was recorded many times. V and J are TRBV20-1 and TRBJ2-7; TRBD2 is a possible D gene (6 bases). V lost 5 bases and J 3 bases, leaving 17 bases between the germline ends. This CDR3 region has 14 residues. The germline gives CDR1 DFQATT, CDR2 SNEGSKA (reference sequence). In DNA, the CDR3 is TGCAGTGCTGCCCCTTCGGGAGTTCGCTACGAGCAGTACTTC. Residues: CSAAPSGVRYEQYF.

This clonotype showed up many times. The chain couples TRBV7-2 to TRBJ2-1, with D perhaps TRBD2 (5 bases). CDR3 length equals 13 residues. Germline loops: CDR1 SGHTA, CDR2 FQGNSA. The germline V and J ends were trimmed by 7 bases and 9 bases, with 16 bases remaining between them. This chain's CDR3 is CASTKTAGGEQFF. The CDR3, as DNA: TGTGCCAGCACCAAAACCGCGGGTGGTGAGCAGTTCTTC. Complete variable domain (other parts from reference TRBV7-2 and TRBJ2-1): GAGVSQSPSNKVTEKGKDVELRCDPISGHTALYWYRQSLGQGLEFLIYFQGNSAPDKSGLPSDRFSAERTGGSVSTLTIQRTQQEDSAVYLCASTKTAGGEQFFGPGTRLTVL.

This clonotype was counted between two and nine times. The V gene is TRBV20-1, the J gene TRBJ2-5; 7 nucleotides match TRBD1. After removal of 6 bases from V and 6 bases from J, the junction contained 10 bases not matched to a gene. Germline loops: CDR1 DFQATT, CDR2 SNEGSKA (reference sequence). CDR3 length: 13 residues. CDR3 coding DNA: TGCAGTGCGACGAGGACAGGTGGAAAGACCCAGTACTTC. This encodes CSATRTGGKTQYF.

This clonotype was recorded a few times. The chain carries TRBV20-1 and TRBJ1-1; D perhaps matches TRBD1 (5 bases). Germline V lookup: CDR1 DFQATT, CDR2 SNEGSKA (reference sequence). The V gene lost 3 bases and the J gene lost 1 base, with 9 bases spanning the gap. This CDR3 is 13 amino acids long. The CDR3 protein is CSARPGRNTEAFF. The CDR3 DNA reads as TGCAGTGCTAGGCCAGGGAGGAACACTGAAGCTTTCTTT.

The DNA for the CDR3 is TGTGCCAGCAGTAGAAGGGACAGGGCTCACGGGGAGCTGTTTTTT. It translates to CASSRRDRAHGELFF. The V and J genes are TRBV12-3 or TRBV12-4 and TRBJ2-2, with TRBD1 matching 9 bases. Trimming removed 5 bases from V and 7 bases from J; junction bases left unmatched: 8. The CDR3 is made up of 15 amino acids.

Only a few counts were recorded for this clonotype. V and J are TRBV20-1 and TRBJ1-2, with 11 positions matching TRBD1. After removal of 1 base from V and 7 bases from J, the junction contained 8 bases not matched to a gene. Looked up from germline, CDR1 is DFQATT and CDR2 is SNEGSKA (reference sequence). The CDR3 extends over 15 amino acids. The CDR3 protein is CSARATGTGGFGYTF. CDR3 in DNA: TGCAGTGCTAGAGCAACCGGGACAGGGGGATTTGGCTACACCTTC.

In this sample, this clonotype turned up a few times. The chain is built from TRBV4-2 and TRBJ1-1; D is perhaps TRBD1 (6 bases). V was shortened by 3 bases and J by 4 bases, with 12 bases between the two germline ends. This CDR3 is built from 14 residues. Germline CDR1 LGHNA, CDR2 YNFKEQ. CDR3 in DNA: TGTGCCAGCAGCCACTCAGGGGATGTCACTGAAGCTTTCTTT. It is translated as CASSHSGDVTEAFF.

This clonotype appeared many times. The germline gene is not matched at one end of the junction; a read error may be the cause. The chain carries TRBV7-7 and TRBJ2-1, with 7 bases fitting TRBD1. The germline CDR1 and CDR2 sequences are SSHAT and FNYEAQ (reference sequence). The CDR3 contains 14 residues. CDR3 protein: CASSPGQHYNEQFF. CDR3 nucleotide sequence: TGTGCTAGCAGCCCGGGACAGCACTACAATGAGCAGTTCTTC.

This clonotype was counted ten times or more. J is TRBJ1-2 and V is TRBV2; D remains unclear. Germline V CDR1 and CDR2: SNHLY, FYNNEI. Trimming took off 3 bases at V and 6 bases at J, with 11 bases between the two ends. This CDR3 spans 13 amino acids. CDR3 coding DNA: TGTGCCAGCAGTGAGGGCAGAATCGATGGCTACACCTTC. Protein: CASSEGRIDGYTF.

J is TRBJ2-1 and V is TRBV19; 12 bases are a match to TRBD2. This CDR3 region has 19 residues. Germline CDR1 is LNHDA and CDR2 is SQIVND (reference sequence). After removal of 4 bases from V and 0 bases from J, the junction contained 10 bases not matched to a gene. In DNA form, the CDR3 reads TGTGCCAGTAGTAGGGCCGGACTAGCGGGAACTTTCTCCTACAATGAGCAGTTCTTC. Translation gives CASSRAGLAGTFSYNEQFF.

This clonotype was recorded many times. V gene TRBV2 combines with J gene TRBJ2-3; TRBD2 might be the D (5 bases). The CDR3 loop spans 13 amino acids. V lost 4 bases, J lost 2 bases, and 7 bases lay in between. Germline V gives CDR1 SNHLY, CDR2 FYNNEI. The CDR3 DNA follows: TGTGCCAGCAGTGTCGGGATCACAGATACGCAGTATTTT. It translates to CASSVGITDTQYF. The complete variable domain, with remaining parts taken from reference TRBV2 and TRBJ2-3, reads EPEVTQTPSHQVTQMGQEVILRCVPISNHLYFYWYRQILGQKVEFLVSFYNNEISEKSEIFDDQFSVERPDGSNFTLKIRSTKLEDSAMYFCASSVGITDTQYFGPGTRLTVL.

This clonotype was found a few times. This sequence joins TRBV20-1 and TRBJ2-7; possibly TRBD2 for D (5 bases). CDR1 is DFQATT, CDR2 SNEGSKA, per germline (reference sequence). This CDR3 is 15 amino acids long. V shed 1 base and J shed 1 base, with 14 bases lying between them. This CDR3 reads CSARGVGRGSYEQYF. DNA for the CDR3: TGCAGTGCTAGAGGGGTAGGGAGAGGATCCTACGAGCAGTACTTC.

This clonotype was counted many times. J is TRBJ2-3 and V is TRBV10-3, with no clear D. CDR3 length: 15 residues. Germline V CDR1 and CDR2: ENHRY, SYGVKD. Trimming removed 2 bases at V and 4 bases at J, with 13 bases between. CDR3 protein: CAISESQTMADTQYF. The CDR3 DNA sequence: TGTGCCATCAGTGAGAGTCAGACCATGGCAGATACGCAGTATTTT.

This clonotype was counted many times. The chain joins TRBV24-1 to TRBJ2-3; D ambiguous. The CDR3 covers 13 residues. Germline V gene data show CDR1 as KGHDR and CDR2 as SFDVKD. The V gene lost 3 bases and the J gene lost 2 bases, with 5 bases spanning the gap. The CDR3 sequence is CATSDILTDTQYF. The DNA of the CDR3 is TGTGCCACCAGTGATATTCTCACAGATACGCAGTATTTT.

The chain uses TRBV20-1 and TRBJ2-1, with a tentative D call TRBD2 (6 bases). CDR3 size: 16 residues. Germline CDR1 DFQATT, CDR2 SNEGSKA (reference sequence). V gave up 1 base and J gave up 3 bases, with 16 bases separating them. The CDR3 reads CSARGVAGKGYNEQFF. The DNA for the CDR3 is TGCAGTGCTAGAGGGGTGGCGGGAAAGGGCTACAATGAGCAGTTCTTC.

V is TRBV12-3 or TRBV12-4 and J is TRBJ2-7, with TRBD1 matching 9 bases. The CDR3 is made up of 15 amino acids. Trimming removed 6 bases from V and 2 bases from J; junction bases left unmatched: 8. Here the CDR3 reads CASRTGTGRPYEQYF. The CDR3 DNA follows: TGTGCCAGCAGAACCGGGACAGGGCGGCCCTACGAGCAGTACTTC.

This clonotype was recorded at least ten times. The chain is built from TRBV2 and TRBJ2-2, with 7 positions matching TRBD2. Per germline, CDR1 SNHLY and CDR2 FYNNEI. The CDR3 runs to 15 residues. After removal of 4 bases from V and 4 bases from J, the junction contained 6 bases not matched to a gene. The CDR3 nucleotides read TGTGCCAGCAGTGGGGAGGGGACCGGCACCGGGGAGCTGTTTTTT. Protein sequence: CASSGEGTGTGELFF.

The table lists this clonotype with a few counts. The chain combines TRBV12-3 or TRBV12-4 with TRBJ2-1, with D perhaps TRBD2 (6 bases). The CDR3 contains 13 residues. Trimming removed 5 bases from V and 6 bases from J, with 11 bases in between. DNA of the CDR3: TGTGCCAGCAGTACCCCTAGCGTCAATGAGCAGTTCTTC. Translated: CASSTPSVNEQFF.

This clonotype was detected only a few times. At one boundary the junction diverges from the germline segment, which might be a read error. The chain is built from TRBV20-1 and TRBJ2-5; D is unresolved. Germline values: CDR1 DFQATT, CDR2 SNEGSKA (reference sequence). The CDR3 length is 13 residues. The CDR3 DNA reads TGCAGTGCTAGAGATGCTAGGGAAGATACCCAGTACTTC. Its translation is CSARDAREDTQYF.

This chain uses TRBV20-1 with TRBJ2-2; D call uncertain. Trimming shortened V by 4 bases and J by 5 bases, and 8 bases separated the two germline ends. This CDR3 has 12 residues. CDR1 DFQATT and CDR2 SNEGSKA come from the germline V gene (reference sequence). The CDR3 loop is CSAIDLTGELFF. The CDR3 nucleotides read TGCAGTGCTATAGACTTGACCGGGGAGCTGTTTTTT.

This chain uses TRBV5-5 with TRBJ2-5, with 11 nucleotides matching TRBD1. The CDR3 is 16 amino acids. V gave up 0 bases and J gave up 2 bases; unmatched junction bases: 3. Germline lookup yields CDR1 SGHKS and CDR2 YYEKEE (reference sequence). CDR3 protein: CASSLEDRGPQETQYF. The CDR3 DNA reads as TGTGCCAGCAGCTTGGAGGACAGGGGGCCTCAAGAGACCCAGTACTTC.